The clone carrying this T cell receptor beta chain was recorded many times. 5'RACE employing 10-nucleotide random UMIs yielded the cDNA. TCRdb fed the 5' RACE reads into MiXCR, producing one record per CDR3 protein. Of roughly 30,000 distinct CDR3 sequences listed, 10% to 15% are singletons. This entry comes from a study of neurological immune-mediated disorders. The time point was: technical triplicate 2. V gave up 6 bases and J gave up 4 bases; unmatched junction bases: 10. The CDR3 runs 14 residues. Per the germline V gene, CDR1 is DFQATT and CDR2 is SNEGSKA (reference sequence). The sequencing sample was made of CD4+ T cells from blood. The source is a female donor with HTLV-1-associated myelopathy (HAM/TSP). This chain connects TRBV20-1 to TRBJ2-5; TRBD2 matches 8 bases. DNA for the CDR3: TGCAGTGCACTCCCGGCGACTAGCGTAGAGACCCAGTACTTC. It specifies CSALPATSVETQYF.